This TCR beta chain comes out of a study of T cells after yellow fever vaccination. Each CDR3 protein gets one entry after TCRdb re-called the 5' RACE reads with MiXCR. The repertoire has 95,000 to 150,000 distinct CDR3 sequences, approximately 16% of them found once; the top ten carry 35% to 45%. For this clonotype: Its antigen remains unidentified.

Study-level findings and limits: Abundant clonotypes (contaminants from the bulk population) could be present in FACS-sorted repertoires. Post-booster samples contained most primary-vaccination clones (about 96% CD4, about 90% CD8).

Trimming pared 0 bases from V and 4 bases from J, leaving 10 bases between. From germline, CDR1 is MNHEY and CDR2 SVGAGI. There are 15 residues in the CDR3. The material sequenced was CD8+ T cells sorted from PBMCs, taken 5 days after the yellow fever booster vaccination. The chain recombines TRBV6-5 with TRBJ1-5, with D unclear. This TCR was recovered from a man aged 18 to 30 who received the YFV17D yellow fever vaccine. Written as DNA, the CDR3 is TGTGCCAGCAGTTACTCGACCACGGATAATCAGCCCCAGCATTTT. It specifies CASSYSTTDNQPQHF.